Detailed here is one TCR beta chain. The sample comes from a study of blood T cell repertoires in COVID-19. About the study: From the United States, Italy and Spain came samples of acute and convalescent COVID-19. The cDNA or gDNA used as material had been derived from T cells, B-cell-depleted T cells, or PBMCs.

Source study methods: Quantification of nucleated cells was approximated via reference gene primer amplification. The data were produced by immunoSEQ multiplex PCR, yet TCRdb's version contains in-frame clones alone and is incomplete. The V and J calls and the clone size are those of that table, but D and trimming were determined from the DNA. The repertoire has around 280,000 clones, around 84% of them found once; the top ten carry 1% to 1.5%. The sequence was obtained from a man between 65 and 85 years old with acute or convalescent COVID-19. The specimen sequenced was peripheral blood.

The CDR3 nucleotides are TGTGCCAGCAGCCTTGACAGGGTTGCCCCTGAAGCTTTCTTT. It codes for CASSLDRVAPEAFF. The chain employs TRBV6-2 or TRBV6-3 and TRBJ1-1; 7 nucleotides match TRBD1. The J segment lost 6 bases and the V segment lost 6 bases, leaving 10 bases of the junction unmatched. Looked up from germline, CDR1 is MNHEY and CDR2 is SVGEGT. The CDR3 spans 14 residues.